The 8 T cell receptor beta chains presented below share a single source sample, sequenced in a study of beta chain features in type 1 diabetes. Sequencing targeted expressed TCRB transcripts, as all isolated RNA had been reverse transcribed. Generated by immunoSEQ multiplex PCR, the TCRdb table keeps only in-frame clones and is missing some. The table has nearly 250,000 clones, about 14% seen once; the top ten hold around 0.025%. Sequenced: naive CD4+ T cells from blood. These receptors all stem from a woman aged 40 to 49 in good health.

This clone was detected a few times. Other DNA sequences in this specimen translate into the identical CDR3. The chain employs TRBV29-1 and TRBJ2-7; perhaps TRBD1 as D (5 bases). The germline gives CDR1 SQVTM, CDR2 ANQGSEA. This CDR3 has 11 amino acids. The V gene lost 3 bases and the J gene lost 3 bases, with 6 bases spanning the gap. The DNA of the CDR3 is TGCAGCGTTGACCAGGGCTACGAGCAGTACTTC. Amino acids: CSVDQGYEQYF.

This clone was picked up a small number of times. This sequence joins TRBV19 and TRBJ1-2, with 7 bases aligning to TRBD1. V lost 4 bases to trimming and J lost 4 bases; unmatched junction nucleotides: 15. CDR3 length equals 17 residues. Germline loops: CDR1 LNHDA, CDR2 SQIVND (reference sequence). The CDR3 sequence: CASSTGDSSFLFYGYTF. The CDR3 bases are TGTGCCAGTAGTACGGGGGACAGCTCCTTTCTCTTCTATGGCTACACCTTC.

The chain is built from TRBV7-2 and TRBJ1-2; 8 bases fit TRBD1. The CDR3 is 13 amino acids. Germline CDR1 is SGHTA and CDR2 is FQGNSA. Trimming removed 4 bases from V and 4 bases from J; junction bases left unmatched: 2. This CDR3 is CASSSDRAYGYTF. Written as DNA, the CDR3 is TGTGCCAGCAGCTCGGACAGGGCCTATGGCTACACCTTC.

The rearrangement uses TRBV4-1 and TRBJ1-2, with TRBD1 matching over 8 bases. In germline, CDR1 is MGHRA, CDR2 YSYEKL. This CDR3 contains 17 residues. The V and J ends lost 1 base and 8 bases, in that order; junction bases with no gene match: 15. The CDR3 bases are TGCGCCAGCAGCCAAGTTCCTCTCCCCCAGGGGGCGCAGGGCTACACCTTC. This gives the protein CASSQVPLPQGAQGYTF.

J is TRBJ1-3 and V is TRBV7-2; D might be TRBD1 (5 bases). This CDR3 has 18 residues. With 0 bases removed from V and 0 bases from J, the gap between germline ends came to 15 bases. CDR1 and CDR2 from the germline V gene are SGHTA and FQGNSA. This chain's CDR3 is CASSLAGGRADSGNTIYF. CDR3 sequence (DNA): TGTGCCAGCAGCTTAGCGGGGGGACGGGCAGACTCTGGAAACACCATATATTTT.

The genes are TRBV9 and TRBJ1-3; D is uncertain. CDR3 length: 13 amino acids. Trimming removed 5 bases at V and 4 bases at J, with 10 bases between. The V gene's germline CDR1 is SGDLS and CDR2 YYNGEE. The CDR3 DNA sequence: TGTGCCAGCAGACAAGATTCCGGAAACACCATATATTTT. It specifies CASRQDSGNTIYF.

The rearrangement links TRBV7-8 to TRBJ1-3; perhaps TRBD1 as D (6 bases). This CDR3 is built from 17 residues. The V and J ends lost 4 bases and 4 bases respectively, with 20 bases between them. Per the germline V gene, CDR1 is SGHVS and CDR2 is FQNEAQ. As DNA, the CDR3 is TGTGCCAGCAGCTACTTGCCATGGCAGGGGAGCGGAAACACCATATATTTT. Residues: CASSYLPWQGSGNTIYF. Looking up the rest from reference TRBV7-8 and TRBJ1-3 gives the full variable domain: GAGVSQSPRYKVAKRGQDVALRCDPISGHVSLFWYQQALGQGPEFLTYFQNEAQLDKSGLPSDRFFAERPEGSVSTLKIQRTQQEDSAVYLCASSYLPWQGSGNTIYFGEGSWLTVV.

This chain links TRBV5-1 with TRBJ2-5; 7 bases match TRBD2. The V gene end was trimmed by 0 bases and the J gene end by 3 bases; junction bases not matched to a gene: 2. CDR3 size: 14 residues. CDR1 is SGHRS and CDR2 is YFSETQ in the germline V gene. For the CDR3, the DNA is TGCGCCAGCAGCTTGGGGACTAGGGAAGAGACCCAGTACTTC. Translating it yields CASSLGTREETQYF.